These T cell receptor beta chains were read from a single sample in a study of monozygotic twins with inflammatory bowel disease. TCRdb processed the 5' RACE reads again and assigns one entry to each CDR3 protein, with no DNA. This specimen shows about 350,000 distinct CDR3 sequences; the ten leading clones hold approximately 2%. Sample: blood. The receptors originated from a human donor with ulcerative colitis or Crohn's disease, or a healthy co-twin of an affected twin (not recorded which). Each CDR3 is given with its conserved first and last residue.

TRBV29-1,TRBJ2-5,CSVAPDRGSETQYF
TRBV27,TRBJ2-5,CASSLHYASGNSRTQETQYF
TRBV5-6,TRBJ2-7,CASSSGAYYEQYF
TRBV5-1,TRBJ2-5,CASSPPFSQETQYF
TRBV5-1,TRBJ2-3,CASTDPSSVGDTQYF
TRBV5-1,TRBJ2-1,CASDRDGYYNEQFF
TRBV7-2,TRBJ2-3,CASSRTNTDTQYF
TRBV5-5,TRBJ1-1,CASSQDPNTEAFF
TRBV5-8,TRBJ1-2,CASSLNFQGYYGYTF
TRBV7-9,TRBJ2-7,CASSLHRDEQYF
TRBV6-6,TRBJ2-5,CASSYAHEQETQYF
TRBV30,TRBJ1-2,CAWRHNRGGYTF
TRBV12-3/TRBV12-4,TRBJ1-2,CASRPQGAIGYTF
TRBV6-1,TRBJ2-2,CASRLRPSGHTGELFF
TRBV7-8,TRBJ2-7,CASRYTRDRAYEQYF
TRBV6-1,TRBJ2-3,CASRGGTNTDTQYF
TRBV7-2,TRBJ2-3,CASSLAKGSTDTQYF
TRBV4-3,TRBJ2-7,CASSQDFSGQPLF
TRBV5-1,TRBJ1-5,CASSLAPGNQPQHF
TRBV5-1,TRBJ2-3,CASSLDPLAGDSTYTQYF
TRBV20-1,TRBJ2-3,CSAPPGTRPTDTQYF
TRBV2,TRBJ1-1,CASRETRDSEAFF
TRBV20-1,TRBJ1-5,CSALGTVNQPQHF
TRBV28,TRBJ2-3,CASSFRLGSGIKSTDTQYF
TRBV7-8,TRBJ1-1,CASSPSAGIRAFF
TRBV5-1,TRBJ2-1,CASSQATSSYNEQFF
TRBV5-1,TRBJ1-2,CASGDREGNYGYTF
TRBV7-9,TRBJ2-1,CASSLKRTGYNEQFF
TRBV4-1,TRBJ1-3,CASSPTGWDTIYF
TRBV5-4,TRBJ2-1,CASSLVVTSVNNEQFF
TRBV5-1,TRBJ2-5,CASSLDGLAGGLETQYF
TRBV19,TRBJ1-6,CASSSAQGASPLHF
TRBV29-1,TRBJ2-3,CSVDLQGTDTQYF
TRBV27,TRBJ2-1,CASSIYGDNEQFF
TRBV3-1,TRBJ2-3,CASSQAGRGPDTQYF
TRBV24-1,TRBJ2-7,CATSDPQGSGNYEQYF
TRBV29-1,TRBJ1-6,CSVGDREGSPLHF
TRBV6-6,TRBJ2-2,CATGTSGSSGELFF
TRBV4-3,TRBJ1-2,CASSPRRDGGFAGYTF
TRBV6-1,TRBJ1-6,CASSEGAGPLHF
TRBV5-1,TRBJ2-1,CASSLASGNYNEQFF
TRBV7-2,TRBJ1-1,CASLLLTEAFF
TRBV24-1,TRBJ2-3,CATSDLSSGSPNTQYF
TRBV2,TRBJ1-2,CASSVNSWKNGGYTF
TRBV20-1,TRBJ2-2,CSAKLAANTGELFF
TRBV20-1,TRBJ2-3,CSASRYGTDTQYF
TRBV5-1,TRBJ2-1,CASSLRDSDNEQFF
TRBV27,TRBJ2-7,CASSRDWGAGEQYF